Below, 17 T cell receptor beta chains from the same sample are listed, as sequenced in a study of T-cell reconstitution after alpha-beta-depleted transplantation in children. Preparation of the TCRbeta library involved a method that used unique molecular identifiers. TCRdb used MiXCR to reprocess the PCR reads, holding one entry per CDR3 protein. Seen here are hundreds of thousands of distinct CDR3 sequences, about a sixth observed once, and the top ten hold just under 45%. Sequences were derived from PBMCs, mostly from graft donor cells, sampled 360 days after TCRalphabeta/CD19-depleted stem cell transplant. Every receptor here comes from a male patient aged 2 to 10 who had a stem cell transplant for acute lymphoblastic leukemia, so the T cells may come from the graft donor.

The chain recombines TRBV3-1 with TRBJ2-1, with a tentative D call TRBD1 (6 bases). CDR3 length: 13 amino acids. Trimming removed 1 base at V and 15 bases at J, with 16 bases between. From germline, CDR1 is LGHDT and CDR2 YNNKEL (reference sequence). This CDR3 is CASSQGVGDTPFF. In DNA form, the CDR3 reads TGTGCCAGCAGCCAAGGGGTAGGGGACACCCCGTTCTTC.

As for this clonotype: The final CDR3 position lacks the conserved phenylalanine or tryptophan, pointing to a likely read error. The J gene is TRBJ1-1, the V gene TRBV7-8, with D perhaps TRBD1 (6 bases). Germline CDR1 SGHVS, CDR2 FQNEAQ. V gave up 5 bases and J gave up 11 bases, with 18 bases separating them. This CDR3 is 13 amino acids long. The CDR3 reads CASSIDGQTGAFY. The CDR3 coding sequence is TGTGCCAGCAGCATCGACGGACAGACCGGGGCTTTCTAT.

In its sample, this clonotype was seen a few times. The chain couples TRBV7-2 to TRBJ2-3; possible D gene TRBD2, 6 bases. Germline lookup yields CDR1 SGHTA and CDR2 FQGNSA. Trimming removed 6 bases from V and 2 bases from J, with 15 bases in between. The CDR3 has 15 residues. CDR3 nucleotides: TGTGCCAGCAGACGGGACTTCTCTACCACAGATACGCAGTATTTT. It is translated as CASRRDFSTTDTQYF.

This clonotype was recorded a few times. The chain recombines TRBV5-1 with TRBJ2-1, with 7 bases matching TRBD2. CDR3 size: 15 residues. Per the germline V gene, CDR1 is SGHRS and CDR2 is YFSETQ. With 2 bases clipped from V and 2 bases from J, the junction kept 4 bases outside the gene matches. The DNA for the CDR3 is TGCGCCAGCAGCTTAGCGGGGCCCCCCTACAATGAGCAGTTCTTC. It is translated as CASSLAGPPYNEQFF. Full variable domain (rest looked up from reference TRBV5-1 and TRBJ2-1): KAGVTQTPRYLIKTRGQQVTLSCSPISGHRSVSWYQQTPGQGLQFLFEYFSETQRNKGNFPGRFSGRQFSNSRSEMNVSTLELGDSALYLCASSLAGPPYNEQFFGPGTRLTVL.

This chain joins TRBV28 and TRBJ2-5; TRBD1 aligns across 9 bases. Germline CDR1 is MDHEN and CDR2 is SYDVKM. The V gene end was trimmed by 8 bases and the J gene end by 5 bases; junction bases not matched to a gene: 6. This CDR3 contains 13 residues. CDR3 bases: TGTGCCAGCCGGACAGGGGAGGCGGAGACCCAGTACTTC. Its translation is CASRTGEAETQYF.

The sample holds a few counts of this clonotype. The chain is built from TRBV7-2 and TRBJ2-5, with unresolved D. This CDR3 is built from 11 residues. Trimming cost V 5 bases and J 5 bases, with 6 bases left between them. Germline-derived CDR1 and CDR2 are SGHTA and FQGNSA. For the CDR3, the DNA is TGTGCCAGCAGCCGGCGTGAGACCCAGTACTTC. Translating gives CASSRRETQYF.

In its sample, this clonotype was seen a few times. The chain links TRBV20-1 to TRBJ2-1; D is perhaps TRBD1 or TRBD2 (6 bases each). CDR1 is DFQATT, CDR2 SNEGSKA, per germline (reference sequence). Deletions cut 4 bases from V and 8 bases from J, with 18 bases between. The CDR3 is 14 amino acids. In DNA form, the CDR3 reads TGCAGTGCTACGAGGGGGGTAGGTTTATATGAGCAGTTCTTC. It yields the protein CSATRGVGLYEQFF.

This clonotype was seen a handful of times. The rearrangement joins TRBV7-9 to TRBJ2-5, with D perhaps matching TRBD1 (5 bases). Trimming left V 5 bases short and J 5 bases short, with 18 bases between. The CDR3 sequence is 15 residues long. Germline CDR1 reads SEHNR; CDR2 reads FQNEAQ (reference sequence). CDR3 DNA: TGTGCCAGCAGCCGGGCGGCAGGGCCAAGGGAGACCCAGTACTTC. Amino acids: CASSRAAGPRETQYF. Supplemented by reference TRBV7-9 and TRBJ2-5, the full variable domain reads DTGVSQNPRHKITKRGQNVTFRCDPISEHNRLYWYRQTLGQGPEFLTYFQNEAQLEKSRLLSDRFSAERPKGSFSTLEIQRTEQGDSAMYLCASSRAAGPRETQYFGPGTRLLVL.

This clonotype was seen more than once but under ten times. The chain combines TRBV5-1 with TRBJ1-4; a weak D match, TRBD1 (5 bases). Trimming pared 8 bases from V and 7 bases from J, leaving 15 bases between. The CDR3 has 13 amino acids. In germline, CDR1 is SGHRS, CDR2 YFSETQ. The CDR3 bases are TGCGCCAGTTCCAGGGAGTTGCGTGAAAAACTGTTTTTT. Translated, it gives CASSRELREKLFF.

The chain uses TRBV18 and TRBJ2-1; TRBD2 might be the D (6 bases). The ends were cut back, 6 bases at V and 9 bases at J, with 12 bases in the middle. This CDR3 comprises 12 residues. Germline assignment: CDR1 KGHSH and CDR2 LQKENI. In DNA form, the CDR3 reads TGTGCCAGCTCCCCTTTGGGGGGTGAGCAGTTCTTC. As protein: CASSPLGGEQFF.

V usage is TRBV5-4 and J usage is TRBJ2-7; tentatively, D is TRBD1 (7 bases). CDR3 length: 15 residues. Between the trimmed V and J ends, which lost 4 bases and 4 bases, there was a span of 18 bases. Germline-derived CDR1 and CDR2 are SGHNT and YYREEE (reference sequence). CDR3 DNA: TGTGCCAGCAGCACTAGCAGGGGGGCCAGGTACGAGCAGTACTTC. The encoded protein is CASSTSRGARYEQYF.

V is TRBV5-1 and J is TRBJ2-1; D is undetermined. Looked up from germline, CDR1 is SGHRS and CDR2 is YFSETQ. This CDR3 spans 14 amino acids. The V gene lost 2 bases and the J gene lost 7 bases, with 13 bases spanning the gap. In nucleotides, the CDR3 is TGCGCCAGCAGCTTCTCTTCCAGTCGAAATGAGCAGTTCTTC. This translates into CASSFSSSRNEQFF. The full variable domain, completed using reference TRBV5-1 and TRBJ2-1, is KAGVTQTPRYLIKTRGQQVTLSCSPISGHRSVSWYQQTPGQGLQFLFEYFSETQRNKGNFPGRFSGRQFSNSRSEMNVSTLELGDSALYLCASSFSSSRNEQFFGPGTRLTVL.

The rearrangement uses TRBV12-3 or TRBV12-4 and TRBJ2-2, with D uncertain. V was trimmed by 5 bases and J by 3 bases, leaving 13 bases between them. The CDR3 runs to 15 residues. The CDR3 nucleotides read TGTGCCAGCAGTACCCGGCGTGGTTACACCGGGGAGCTGTTTTTT. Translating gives CASSTRRGYTGELFF.

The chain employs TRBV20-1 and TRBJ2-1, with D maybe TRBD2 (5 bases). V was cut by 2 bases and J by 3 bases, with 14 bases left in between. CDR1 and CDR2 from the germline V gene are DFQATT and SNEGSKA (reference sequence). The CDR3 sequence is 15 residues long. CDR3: CSARSTSFYYNEQFF. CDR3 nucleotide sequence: TGCAGTGCTAGATCCACTAGTTTTTACTACAATGAGCAGTTCTTC.

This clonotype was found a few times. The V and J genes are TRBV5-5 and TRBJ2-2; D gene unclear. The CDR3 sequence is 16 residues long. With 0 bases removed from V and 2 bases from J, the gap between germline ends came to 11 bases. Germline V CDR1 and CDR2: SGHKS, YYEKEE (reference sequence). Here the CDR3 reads CASSLVELINTGELFF. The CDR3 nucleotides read TGTGCCAGCAGCTTGGTGGAACTAATTAACACCGGGGAGCTGTTTTTT.

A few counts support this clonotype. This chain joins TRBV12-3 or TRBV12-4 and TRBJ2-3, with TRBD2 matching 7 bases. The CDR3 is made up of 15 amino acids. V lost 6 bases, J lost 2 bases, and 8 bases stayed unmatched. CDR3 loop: CASSRTRQFTDTQYF. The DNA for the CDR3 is TGTGCCAGCAGCAGGACTAGACAATTCACAGATACGCAGTATTTT.

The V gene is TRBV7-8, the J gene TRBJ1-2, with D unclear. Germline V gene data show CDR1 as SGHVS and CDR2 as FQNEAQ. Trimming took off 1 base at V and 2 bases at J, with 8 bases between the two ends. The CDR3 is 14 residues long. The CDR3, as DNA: TGTGCCAGCAGCTTAGTGGCGGGCAACTATGGCTACACCTTC. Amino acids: CASSLVAGNYGYTF.